In its sample, the clone carrying this T cell receptor (beta chain) was seen a few times. PBMCs were isolated at a quantity of at least 6.5 million per sample. For the second PCR, which ran for roughly 7 to 11 cycles, a sample-barcoded 5' primer and a J-beta primer mix were used. All cDNA molecules were each tagged by a template-switch adaptor with 12 random nucleotides. TCRdb re-called the 5' RACE reads through MiXCR, storing one row per CDR3 protein. The sample gives some 900,000 distinct CDR3 sequences, under 50% of which show up once; under 15% is in the top ten. CDR1 is SGHRS and CDR2 is YFSETQ in the germline V gene. Trimming pared 4 bases from V and 0 bases from J, leaving 23 bases between. This CDR3 is built from 19 residues. The sample comes from a study of blood T cells in healthy people across ages.

The clonotype originates from a young man in good health. This chain connects TRBV5-1 to TRBJ2-4; D perhaps matches TRBD2 (6 bases). Material: blood. The CDR3 reads CASSPGGEDLLLAKNIQYF. CDR3 DNA sequence: TGCGCCAGCAGCCCGGGCGGGGAGGATTTACTACTAGCCAAAAACATTCAGTACTTC.